This TCR beta chain stems from a study of cytomegalovirus exposure and HLA in healthy donors. Study results and caveats: CMV serostatus was the sole immune exposure data available. For most TCR sequences rarity was the rule, although some public TCRs occurred in many donors.

Of note for this clone: Its antigen is not identified.

The PCR had 60 Vbeta and 13 Jbeta primers. The assay was immunoSEQ multiplex PCR, and TCRdb's table has in-frame clones only and misses some. The table lists approximately 140,000 clones, 60% to 85% of them singletons. CDR3 length equals 12 residues. V was pared by 10 bases and J by 7 bases, with 7 bases of the junction left unmatched. The sample comprised PBMCs. The TCR comes from a man aged 45-60 years in good health and CMV-seropositive. The chain carries TRBV23-1 and TRBJ1-5, with TRBD1 identical over 7 bases. TRBV23-1 is noted as an ORF with a role that remains uncertain. The CDR3 region is CAIAQGEQPQHF. The CDR3, as DNA: TGCGCCATCGCGCAGGGGGAACAGCCCCAGCATTTT.